The 25 T cell receptor beta chains reported below all come from one sample, sequenced in a study of neoadjuvant anti-PD-1 for oral cavity cancer. Profiling relied on immunoSEQ multiplex PCR, and the TCRdb table lists in-frame clones only, not all of them. The table shows more than 25,000 clones, with 70% to 80% occurring only once. Documented time point: after neoadjuvant nivolumab, at surgical resection. The source material was PBMCs, sampled after nivolumab (anti-PD-1) treatment. These receptors were obtained from a person aged 35-79 years with oral cavity squamous cell carcinoma.

The V call is TRBV7-6, the J call TRBJ2-7, with no clear D. This CDR3 has 13 residues. Germline-derived CDR1 and CDR2 are SGHVS and FNYEAQ. Trimming shortened V by 1 base and J by 5 bases, and 9 bases separated the two germline ends. CDR3 region: CASSLEVGNEQYF. The CDR3 coding sequence is TGTGCCAGCAGCTTAGAAGTCGGCAACGAGCAGTACTTC. The full variable domain, rest sourced from reference TRBV7-6 and TRBJ2-7, is GAGVSQSPRYKVTKRGQDVALRCDPISGHVSLYWYRQALGQGPEFLTYFNYEAQQDKSGLPNDRFSAERPEGSISTLTIQRTEQRDSAMYRCASSLEVGNEQYFGPGTRLTVT.

This clone was seen a few times. The CDR3 sequence: CASSERIGYTF. DNA for the CDR3: TGTGCCAGCAGCGAAAGGATCGGCTACACCTTC. This chain uses TRBV28 with TRBJ1-2; D remains unclear. Germline V gene sequence: CDR1 MDHEN, CDR2 SYDVKM. Trimming removed 6 bases at V and 8 bases at J, with 10 bases between. The CDR3 totals 11 residues.

The chain is built from TRBV5-4 and TRBJ1-3; D is perhaps TRBD1 (6 bases). Germline CDR1 is SGHNT and CDR2 is YYREEE (reference sequence). The V end lost 3 bases, the J end lost 5 bases, and 15 bases lay between the germline ends. This CDR3 region has 15 residues. The CDR3 DNA reads as TGTGCCAGCAGCTGGGGGGGCAGGGAAAGAAACACCATATATTTT. As protein: CASSWGGRERNTIYF.

J is TRBJ2-3 and V is TRBV10-3, with 8 bases lining up with TRBD1. Trimming cost V 6 bases and J 2 bases; bases outside gene matches: 7. The CDR3 runs to 15 residues. From germline, CDR1 is ENHRY and CDR2 SYGVKD. CDR3 protein: CAIRRLTGVTDTQYF. CDR3 sequence (DNA): TGTGCCATCAGAAGATTGACAGGGGTCACAGATACGCAGTATTTT.

The chain joins TRBV19 to TRBJ2-1, with 11 bases matching TRBD2. The CDR3 extends over 11 amino acids. The V segment lost 8 bases and the J segment 12 bases; nucleotides outside the gene matches: 3. Germline lookup yields CDR1 LNHDA and CDR2 SQIVND (reference sequence). The CDR3 DNA sequence: TGTGCCAGTCGACTAGCGGGGAGGCAGTTCTTC. The encoded protein is CASRLAGRQFF.

The chain is built from TRBV6-5 and TRBJ2-2; D is ambiguous. This CDR3 region has 13 residues. CDR1 is MNHEY, CDR2 SVGAGI, per germline. Between the trimmed V and J ends, which lost 6 bases and 4 bases, there was a span of 9 bases. CDR3 sequence: CASRMGSTGELFF. CDR3 nucleotide sequence: TGTGCCAGCAGGATGGGGTCCACCGGGGAGCTGTTTTTT.

The chain is built from TRBV7-8 and TRBJ2-7; D is uncertain. Germline V CDR1 and CDR2: SGHVS, FQNEAQ. There are 13 residues in the CDR3. V lost 0 bases and J lost 6, with 9 bases in between. CDR3 sequence: CASSLAEMIEQYF. CDR3 bases: TGTGCCAGCAGCTTAGCGGAGATGATCGAGCAGTACTTC.

The chain couples TRBV30 to TRBJ1-1; 7 bases align to TRBD1. The CDR3 totals 12 residues. V shed 4 bases and J 4 bases; nucleotides not matched to a gene: 3. Germline CDR1 and CDR2: GTSNPN and SVGIG (reference sequence). The CDR3 bases are TGTGCCTGGACAGGGGGACGCACTGAAGCTTTCTTT. It is translated as CAWTGGRTEAFF.

This clone was seen only a few times. The chain combines TRBV6-5 with TRBJ1-4, with TRBD1 matching 8 bases. Germline trimming cut 2 bases from V and 7 bases from J; bases unmatched to any gene: 3. The germline gives CDR1 MNHEY, CDR2 SVGAGI. This CDR3 has 14 residues. CDR3 region: CASSYTDRVEKLFF. The CDR3 nucleotides read TGTGCCAGCAGTTACACGGACAGGGTTGAAAAACTGTTTTTT.

The genes are TRBV6-5 and TRBJ1-5; D remains ambiguous. The V end was cut by 2 bases, the J end by 4 bases, with 6 bases between. Germline loops: CDR1 MNHEY, CDR2 SVGAGI. The CDR3 runs to 13 residues. The CDR3 here is CASSYQQNQPQHF. The CDR3 DNA reads TGTGCCAGCAGTTACCAACAGAATCAGCCCCAGCATTTT.

The rearrangement joins TRBV18 to TRBJ2-7; the D is unclear. Germline values: CDR1 KGHSH, CDR2 LQKENI. V was trimmed by 1 base and J by 1 base, leaving 8 bases between them. The CDR3 is made up of 14 amino acids. This CDR3 reads CASSPRPGSYEQYF. CDR3 nucleotide sequence: TGTGCCAGCTCACCACGGCCAGGTTCCTACGAGCAGTACTTC.

The V gene is TRBV11-1, the J gene TRBJ1-4, with 10 bases identical to TRBD1. The length of the CDR3 is 15 residues. Germline trimming cut 4 bases from V and 8 bases from J; bases unmatched to any gene: 7. The germline V gene encodes CDR1 SGHAT and CDR2 FQDESV (reference sequence). The CDR3 sequence: CASSYIGTGEEKLFF. The CDR3 DNA is TGTGCCAGCAGCTATATCGGGACAGGGGAAGAAAAACTGTTTTTT.

The J gene is TRBJ2-7, the V gene TRBV14, with a tentative D call TRBD2 (5 bases). CDR1 SGHDN and CDR2 FVKESK come from the germline V gene. This CDR3 spans 13 amino acids. With 4 bases removed from V and 1 base from J, the gap between germline ends came to 8 bases. CDR3: CASSPSGSYEQYF. The DNA of the CDR3 is TGTGCCAGCAGCCCGTCGGGATCCTACGAGCAGTACTTC.

The rearrangement links TRBV28 to TRBJ1-5; no clear D. Trimming shortened V by 3 bases and J by 1 base, and 7 bases separated the two germline ends. The CDR3 length is 14 residues. Germline lookup yields CDR1 MDHEN and CDR2 SYDVKM. In DNA form, the CDR3 reads TGTGCCAGCAGTTTCGTGCACAGCAATCAGCCCCAGCATTTT. It encodes CASSFVHSNQPQHF.

This chain connects TRBV4-3 to TRBJ2-2; TRBD2 agrees at 8 bases. The CDR3 extends over 16 amino acids. Germline lookup yields CDR1 LGHNA and CDR2 YSLEER. V lost 0 bases, J lost 8 bases, and 8 bases stayed unmatched. The CDR3 spells CASSQESGGSRGELFF. DNA of the CDR3: TGCGCCAGCAGCCAAGAGAGCGGGGGTTCTAGGGGGGAGCTGTTTTTT.

This chain connects TRBV6-1 to TRBJ1-2, with TRBD1 identical over 7 bases. Per the germline V gene, CDR1 is MNHNS and CDR2 is SASEGT. J was trimmed by 4 bases and V by 7 bases; bases with no gene match: 12. The CDR3 spans 15 residues. This CDR3 reads CASTPPRGQGYGYTF. DNA of the CDR3: TGTGCCAGCACCCCGCCTAGGGGGCAGGGCTATGGCTACACCTTC.

The chain links TRBV27 to TRBJ2-7; the D gene could be TRBD1 or TRBD2 (5 bases each). The CDR3 sequence is 14 residues long. Germline V lookup: CDR1 MNHEY, CDR2 SMNVEV (reference sequence). V gave up 4 bases and J gave up 3 bases, with 13 bases separating them. CDR3 in amino acids: CASSSSLGVYEQYF. CDR3 in DNA: TGTGCCAGCAGTTCCTCTTTGGGGGTCTACGAGCAGTACTTC.

This chain links TRBV6-6 with TRBJ1-1; a possible D gene is TRBD1 (6 bases). The V end lost 2 bases, the J end lost 1 base, and 14 bases lay between the germline ends. This CDR3 has 16 amino acids. Per germline, CDR1 MNHNY and CDR2 SVGAGI (reference sequence). CDR3 DNA: TGTGCCAGCAGTTACCCAGGGGCGCGAGGGAACACTGAAGCTTTCTTT. Amino acid sequence: CASSYPGARGNTEAFF.

The chain links TRBV10-3 to TRBJ1-5, with TRBD1 identical over 8 bases. This CDR3 contains 18 residues. The J segment lost 0 bases and the V segment lost 2 bases, leaving 9 bases of the junction unmatched. Germline loops: CDR1 ENHRY, CDR2 SYGVKD. The CDR3 region has the DNA TGTGCCATCAGTGAGAACAGGGGGACACACAATAGCAATCAGCCCCAGCATTTT. This translates into CAISENRGTHNSNQPQHF.

Regarding this clone: Compared with germline, one end of the junction differs, possibly owing to a read error. The chain has TRBV30 and TRBJ1-2; D unclear. Germline-derived CDR1 and CDR2 are GTSNPN and SVGIG (reference sequence). The CDR3 is 10 amino acids. CDR3 sequence reads: CAWSRIDSYF. The DNA for the CDR3 is TGTGCCTGGAGCCGTATCGACTCCTACTTC.

The chain combines TRBV28 with TRBJ2-2; perhaps TRBD1 as D (6 bases). The CDR3 sequence is 17 residues long. V lost 5 bases to trimming and J lost 0 bases, with 16 bases between them. CDR1 is MDHEN, CDR2 SYDVKM, per germline. The CDR3 region has the DNA TGTGCCAGCAGTCGAGACAGGCGGCACACGAACACCGGGGAGCTGTTTTTT. Protein sequence: CASSRDRRHTNTGELFF.

The chain employs TRBV4-3 and TRBJ1-3; the D gene is possibly TRBD1 (5 bases). Germline V gene sequence: CDR1 LGHNA, CDR2 YSLEER. Deletions cut 0 bases from V and 3 bases from J, with 12 bases between. This CDR3 is 16 amino acids long. In DNA, the CDR3 is TGCGCCAGCAGCCAAGATATTCTGAGGGGTGGAAACACCATATATTTT. Translating it yields CASSQDILRGGNTIYF.

The DNA for the CDR3 is TGTGCCAGCAGTTTAGGCGGCAGGAACACAGATACGCAGTATTTT. It translates to CASSLGGRNTDTQYF. This chain joins TRBV27 and TRBJ2-3, with D unresolved. Germline CDR1 reads MNHEY; CDR2 reads SMNVEV (reference sequence). V lost 2 bases and J 2 bases, leaving 11 bases between the germline ends. This CDR3 has 15 residues.

This chain joins TRBV7-6 and TRBJ2-7; 8 bases are shared with TRBD1. This CDR3 region has 13 residues. After removal of 5 bases from V and 6 bases from J, the junction contained 6 bases not matched to a gene. CDR1 and CDR2 (germline): SGHVS, FNYEAQ. Here the CDR3 DNA reads TGTGCCAGCAGCCAGGACAGGGCCAGCGAGCAGTACTTC. Translating it yields CASSQDRASEQYF.

The chain combines TRBV10-3 with TRBJ2-3; D perhaps matches TRBD2 (5 bases). The CDR3 extends over 20 amino acids. V shed 6 bases and J shed 4 bases, with 32 bases lying between them. Germline V gene data show CDR1 as ENHRY and CDR2 as SYGVKD. CDR3 bases: TGTGCCATCAGGGTATTCTCCAACGAGGACGGGGTAAGGAGTGCAGATACGCAGTATTTT. Protein: CAIRVFSNEDGVRSADTQYF.